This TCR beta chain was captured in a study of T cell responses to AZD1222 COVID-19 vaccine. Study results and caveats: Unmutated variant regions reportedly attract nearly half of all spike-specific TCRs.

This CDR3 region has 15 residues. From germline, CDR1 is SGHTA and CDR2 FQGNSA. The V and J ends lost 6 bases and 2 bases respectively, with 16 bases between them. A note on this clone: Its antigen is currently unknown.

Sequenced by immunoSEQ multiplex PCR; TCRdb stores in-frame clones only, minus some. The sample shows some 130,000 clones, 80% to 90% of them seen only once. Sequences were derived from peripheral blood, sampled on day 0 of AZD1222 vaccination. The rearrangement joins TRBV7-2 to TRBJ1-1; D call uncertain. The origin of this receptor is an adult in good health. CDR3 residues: CASSHPDGSNTEAFF. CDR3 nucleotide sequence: TGTGCCAGCAGTCACCCCGACGGGTCTAACACTGAAGCTTTCTTT. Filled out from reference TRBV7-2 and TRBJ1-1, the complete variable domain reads GAGVSQSPSNKVTEKGKDVELRCDPISGHTALYWYRQSLGQGLEFLIYFQGNSAPDKSGLPSDRFSAERTGGSVSTLTIQRTQQEDSAVYLCASSHPDGSNTEAFFGQGTRLTVV.